This T cell receptor beta chain originates from a study of cytomegalovirus exposure and HLA in healthy donors. Overall study findings and caveats: A few V segments could not be told apart, such as TRBV6-2 and TRBV6-3, and were left out. Analyses of presence and absence presupposed an approximately uniform sequencing depth across donors. Later work found most CMV-associated TCR beta chains apparently HLA-restricted.

This CDR3 is 14 amino acids long. Losses at the gene ends were 6 bases for V and 3 bases for J; bases not matched to a gene: 5. From germline, CDR1 is MDHEN and CDR2 SYDVKM. The PCR ran on 60 Vbeta and 13 Jbeta primers. Profiling relied on immunoSEQ multiplex PCR, and the TCRdb table lists in-frame clones only, not all of them. The table has about 160,000 clones, roughly 83% seen once. A word on this clone: No antigen is known for it.

This receptor was taken from a boy aged 2 to 10 in good health and CMV-seronegative. This chain joins TRBV28 and TRBJ1-5; 7 bases map to TRBD1. Material: PBMCs. The CDR3 nucleotides are TGTGCCAGCAGCCCGGGACAGATCAATCAGCCCCAGCATTTT. Translating gives CASSPGQINQPQHF.